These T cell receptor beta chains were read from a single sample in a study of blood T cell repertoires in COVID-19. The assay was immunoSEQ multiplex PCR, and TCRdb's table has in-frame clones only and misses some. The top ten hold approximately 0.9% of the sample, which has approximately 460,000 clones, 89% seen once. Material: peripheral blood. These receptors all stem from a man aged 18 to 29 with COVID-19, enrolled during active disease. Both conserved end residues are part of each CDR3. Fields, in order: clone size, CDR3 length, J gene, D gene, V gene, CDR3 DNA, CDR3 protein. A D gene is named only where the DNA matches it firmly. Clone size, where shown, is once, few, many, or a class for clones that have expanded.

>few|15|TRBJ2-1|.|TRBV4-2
TGTGCCAGCAGCCAAGAAGAGAGCTCCTACAATGAGCAGTTCTTC
CASSQEESSYNEQFF
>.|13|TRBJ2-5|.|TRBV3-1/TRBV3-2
TGTGCCAGCAGCCTATTTAATCAAGAGACCCAGTACTTC
CASSLFNQETQYF
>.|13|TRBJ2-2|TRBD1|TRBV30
TGTGCCTGGCAACGACAGGGCACCGGGGAGCTGTTTTTT
CAWQRQGTGELFF
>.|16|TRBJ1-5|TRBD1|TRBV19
TGTGCCAGTAGTCCCCAAGACAGGGCCCTCAATCAGCCCCAGCATTTT
CASSPQDRALNQPQHF
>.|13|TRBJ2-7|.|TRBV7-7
TGTGCTAGCAGCTCGGCGGGCGGCTACGAGCAGTACTTC
CASSSAGGYEQYF
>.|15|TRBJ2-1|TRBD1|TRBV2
TGTGCCAGCAGCTGGACAGGGGGCCACTACAATGAGCAGTTCTTC
CASSWTGGHYNEQFF
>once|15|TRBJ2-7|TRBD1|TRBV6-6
TGTGCCAGCAGTTACACCACCGGGACAGGGGGCGAGCAGTACTTC
CASSYTTGTGGEQYF
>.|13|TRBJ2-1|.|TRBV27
TGTGCCAGCAGTGCACCCAGGCTCAATGAGCAGTTCTTC
CASSAPRLNEQFF
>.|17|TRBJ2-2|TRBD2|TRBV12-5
TGTGCTAGTGGTCTCCCCAAACTAGCGGGAGAGTTGGGGGAGCTGTTTTTT
CASGLPKLAGELGELFF
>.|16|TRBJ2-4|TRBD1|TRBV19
TGTGCCAGCGGCCGCCGGGACAGACTAGCCAAAAACATTCAGTACTTC
CASGRRDRLAKNIQYF
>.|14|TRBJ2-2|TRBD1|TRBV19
TGTGCCAGCTGGGACAGGGCTAACACCGGGGAGCTGTTTTTT
CASWDRANTGELFF
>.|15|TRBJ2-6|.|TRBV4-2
TGTGCCAGCAGCCAAGAGTCTTCTGGGGCCAACGTCCTGACTTTC
CASSQESSGANVLTF
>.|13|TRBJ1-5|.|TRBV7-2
TGTGCCAGCAGCTCCCGGTTTGGTCAGCCCCAGCATTTT
CASSSRFGQPQHF
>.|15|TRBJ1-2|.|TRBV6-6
TGTGCCAGCAGAGGCAGGACACCTACCCGCTATGGCTACACCTTC
CASRGRTPTRYGYTF
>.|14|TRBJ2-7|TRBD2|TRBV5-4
TGTGCCAGCAGCTTTGGACTAGCCAGCCGCGAGCAGTACTTC
CASSFGLASREQYF
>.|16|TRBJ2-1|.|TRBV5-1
TGCGCCAGCAGCTTTGAGCGGCAGAGCTCCTACAATGAGCAGTTCTTC
CASSFERQSSYNEQFF
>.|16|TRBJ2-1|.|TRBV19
TGTGCCAGTAGTATAGCGTTACTAGCCCCCTACAATGAGCAGTTCTTC
CASSIALLAPYNEQFF
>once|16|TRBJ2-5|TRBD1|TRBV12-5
TGTGCTAGTGGTTTGGGTTTCGGACAGGACATGGAGACCCAGTACTTC
CASGLGFGQDMETQYF